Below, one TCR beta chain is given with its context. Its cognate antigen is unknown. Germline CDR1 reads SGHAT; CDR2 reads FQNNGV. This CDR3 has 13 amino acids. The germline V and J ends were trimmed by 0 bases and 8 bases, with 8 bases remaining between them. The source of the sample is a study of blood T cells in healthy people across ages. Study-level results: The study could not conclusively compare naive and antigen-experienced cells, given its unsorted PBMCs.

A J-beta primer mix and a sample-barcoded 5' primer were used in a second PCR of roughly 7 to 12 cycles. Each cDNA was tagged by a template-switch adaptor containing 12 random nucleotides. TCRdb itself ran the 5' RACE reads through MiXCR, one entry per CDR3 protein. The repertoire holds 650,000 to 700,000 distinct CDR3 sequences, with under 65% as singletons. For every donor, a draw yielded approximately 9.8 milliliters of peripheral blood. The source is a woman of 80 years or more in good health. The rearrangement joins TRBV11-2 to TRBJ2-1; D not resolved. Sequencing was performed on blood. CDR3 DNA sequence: TGTGCCAGCAGCTTAGAATCCCCGTATGAGCAGTTCTTC. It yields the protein CASSLESPYEQFF.